The sequence of this T cell receptor beta chain was determined in a study of cytomegalovirus exposure and HLA in healthy donors. The V gene's germline CDR1 is ENHRY and CDR2 SYGVKD. Trimming stripped 6 bases from V and 6 bases from J, with 20 bases between. The CDR3 totals 15 residues. Concerning this clone itself: Its antigen remains unidentified.

The study, taken as a whole, reports: An assumption of roughly uniform sequencing depth across donors underlay the presence/absence analyses.

PCR involved 60 Vbeta and 13 Jbeta primers. Produced via immunoSEQ multiplex PCR; TCRdb's table is partial and in-frame only. In the table there are roughly 130,000 clones, about four fifths of which are singletons. The chain recombines TRBV10-3 with TRBJ1-2, with D perhaps TRBD1 (6 bases). Material: PBMCs. The source is a man between 18 and 29 years old in good health and CMV-seronegative. CDR3 nucleotide sequence: TGTGCCATCAGGAGGGGGTCCCATAAGCTGAATGGCTACACCTTC. It translates to CAIRRGSHKLNGYTF.